The 22 T cell receptor beta chains listed next were all sequenced from one sample in a study of blood T cell repertoires in COVID-19. This table comes from immunoSEQ multiplex PCR, and its TCRdb copy is limited to in-frame clones, with some not included. The table records 250,000 to 350,000 clones, approximately 90% of them present only once. Source material: peripheral blood. The source is a young woman with COVID-19, enrolled during active disease.

In its sample, this clone was seen once. The rearrangement links TRBV5-1 to TRBJ1-2; maybe TRBD1 (6 bases). CDR3 length: 14 residues. The V gene's germline CDR1 is SGHRS and CDR2 YFSETQ. Trimming shortened V by 5 bases and J by 8 bases, and 19 bases separated the two germline ends. CDR3: CASSSGTDRSGYTF. The CDR3 coding sequence is TGCGCCAGCAGTAGCGGGACCGACAGGTCCGGCTACACCTTC.

This clone was observed once. The chain carries TRBV3-1 (or the pseudogene TRBV3-2) and TRBJ1-3; no reliable D call. This CDR3 region has 12 residues. Trimming took off 11 bases at V and 2 bases at J, with 10 bases between the two ends. The germline V gene encodes CDR1 LGHDT and CDR2 YNNKEL (reference sequence). CDR3 sequence reads: CAVRAPGNTIYF. CDR3 nucleotides: TGTGCCGTGAGAGCCCCTGGAAACACCATATATTTT.

This clone came up once. The chain employs TRBV7-8 and TRBJ1-1; no clear D gene. The CDR3 runs 16 residues. The germline V and J ends were trimmed by 4 bases and 0 bases, with 15 bases remaining between them. Germline V lookup: CDR1 SGHVS, CDR2 FQNEAQ. The CDR3 DNA reads TGTGCCAGCAGCTCCTGGGGTGGGCGGGTGAACACTGAAGCTTTCTTT. Amino acid sequence: CASSSWGGRVNTEAFF.

This chain joins TRBV7-3 and TRBJ2-7; 12 bases align to TRBD1. Germline trimming cut 3 bases from V and 6 bases from J; bases unmatched to any gene: 3. CDR3 length: 14 amino acids. The germline V gene has CDR1 SGHTA and CDR2 FQGTGA. CDR3 protein: CASSLGTGGSEQYF. In DNA, the CDR3 is TGTGCCAGCAGCTTGGGGACAGGGGGCTCCGAGCAGTACTTC.

The rearrangement uses TRBV5-1 and TRBJ2-7, with D hard to call. The germline CDR1 and CDR2 sequences are SGHRS and YFSETQ. V was cut by 3 bases and J by 2 bases, with 15 bases left in between. The CDR3 has 15 amino acids. The CDR3 DNA sequence: TGCGCCAGCAGCTCCCCTGGCGGTCCAGCCTACGAGCAGTACTTC. This translates into CASSSPGGPAYEQYF.

DNA of the CDR3: TGTGCCAGCAGTTACGGGGCTCCCTACGAGCAGTACTTC. Its translation is CASSYGAPYEQYF. The V call is TRBV6-2 or TRBV6-3, the J call TRBJ2-7, with D perhaps matching TRBD1 (5 bases). V gave up 2 bases and J gave up 2 bases, with 7 bases separating them. Looked up from germline, CDR1 is MNHEY and CDR2 is SVGEGT. The CDR3 covers 13 residues.

This clone was observed once. The V gene is TRBV28, the J gene TRBJ1-1; the D is unclear. V was trimmed by 8 bases and J by 7 bases, leaving 8 bases between them. This CDR3 has 10 amino acids. Germline CDR1 is MDHEN and CDR2 is SYDVKM. CDR3 in DNA: TGTGCCAGCGGTTACGGTGAAGCTTTCTTT. As protein: CASGYGEAFF.

The chain carries TRBV28 and TRBJ1-1; D is unresolved. V was pared by 5 bases and J by 1 base, with 5 bases between. The CDR3 covers 12 residues. The germline gives CDR1 MDHEN, CDR2 SYDVKM. CDR3 nucleotides: TGTGCCAGCAGTCTAGGGAACACTGAAGCTTTCTTT. This sequence encodes CASSLGNTEAFF.

The rearrangement joins TRBV28 to TRBJ2-1; 12 bases are shared with TRBD2. The CDR3 contains 15 residues. V trimming: 6 bases; J trimming: 6 bases; junction bases outside the gene matches: 6. Germline V gene lookup returns CDR1 MDHEN and CDR2 SYDVKM. The CDR3 loop is CASSSGTSGSNEQFF. Written as DNA, the CDR3 is TGTGCCAGCAGCTCCGGGACTAGCGGGTCCAATGAGCAGTTCTTC.

The V gene is TRBV5-1, the J gene TRBJ2-7, with 11 positions matching TRBD2. The CDR3 has 16 amino acids. Germline CDR1 reads SGHRS; CDR2 reads YFSETQ. V lost 4 bases to trimming and J lost 6 bases; unmatched junction nucleotides: 12. Written as DNA, the CDR3 is TGCGCCAGCAGCAAAGACATACTAGCGGGAGATGTCGAGCAGTACTTC. Translation gives CASSKDILAGDVEQYF.

The CDR3 loop is CASSLGSSGTDIQYF. CDR3 sequence (DNA): TGTGCCAGCAGCTTAGGTTCTAGCGGGACTGACATTCAGTACTTC. This sequence joins TRBV7-2 and TRBJ2-4; the match to TRBD2 covers 9 bases. Trimming took 1 base from V and 8 from J; bases not matched to a gene: 6. The CDR3 runs 15 residues. The germline gives CDR1 SGHTA, CDR2 FQGNSA.

V gene TRBV2 combines with J gene TRBJ1-1; D gene uncertain. Between the trimmed V and J ends, which lost 11 bases and 3 bases, there was a span of 10 bases. There are 11 residues in the CDR3. CDR1 is SNHLY and CDR2 is FYNNEI in the germline V gene. The CDR3 DNA reads as TGTGCCTCCGGAGATTACACTGAAGCTTTCTTT. Translation gives CASGDYTEAFF.

The chain has TRBV9 and TRBJ1-2, with a tentative D call TRBD1 (5 bases). Deletions cut 0 bases from V and 5 bases from J, with 11 bases between. This CDR3 region has 14 residues. Per the germline V gene, CDR1 is SGDLS and CDR2 is YYNGEE. CDR3 amino acids: CASSVGGRAYGYTF. In DNA form, the CDR3 reads TGTGCCAGCAGCGTAGGGGGGAGGGCTTATGGCTACACCTTC.

The chain carries TRBV10-3 and TRBJ1-2; no definite D call. Germline V gives CDR1 ENHRY, CDR2 SYGVKD. The CDR3 loop spans 13 amino acids. Trimming removed 6 bases from V and 4 bases from J, with 12 bases in between. CDR3 nucleotides: TGTGCCATCAGGGAACGGGGTCGCTATGGCTACACCTTC. Translating it yields CAIRERGRYGYTF.

This clone was counted a single time. J is TRBJ1-2 and V is TRBV7-8; D gene uncertain. CDR1 and CDR2 (germline): SGHVS, FQNEAQ. The CDR3 loop spans 18 amino acids. Trimming pared 3 bases from V and 0 bases from J, leaving 20 bases between. The CDR3 spells CASSLPLGHKGANYGYTF. CDR3 bases: TGTGCCAGCAGCTTGCCCCTTGGCCACAAGGGAGCTAACTATGGCTACACCTTC.

V usage is TRBV5-7 and J usage is TRBJ2-7; 9 bases are shared with TRBD2. TRBV5-7 is classed as an ORF, of uncertain function. CDR3 length: 13 residues. CDR3 sequence reads: CGCGGRAPCEQYF. The CDR3 DNA sequence: TGTGGTTGTGGCGGGAGGGCCCCCTGCGAGCAGTACTTC.

This clone was seen only once. The genes are TRBV5-5 and TRBJ2-7; D remains ambiguous. The CDR3 contains 12 residues. V lost 2 bases and J lost 9, with 12 bases in between. Germline V CDR1 and CDR2: SGHKS, YYEKEE (reference sequence). The CDR3 DNA reads as TGTGCCAGCAGCTTTGGTGGCACCCCGCAGTACTTC. Its translation is CASSFGGTPQYF.

CDR3 sequence reads: CASRQGASNQPQHF. CDR3 DNA sequence: TGTGCCAGTAGACAGGGGGCAAGCAATCAGCCCCAGCATTTT. The V and J genes are TRBV6-6 and TRBJ1-5; 10 bases match TRBD1. Germline V CDR1 and CDR2: MNHNY, SVGAGI (reference sequence). V shed 9 bases and J 1 base; nucleotides not matched to a gene: 3. The CDR3 spans 14 residues.

This clone appeared once. The genes are TRBV28 and TRBJ1-2, with 8 bases lining up with TRBD1. The V gene end was trimmed by 6 bases and the J gene end by 7 bases; junction bases not matched to a gene: 4. This CDR3 has 12 residues. Germline V CDR1 and CDR2: MDHEN, SYDVKM. CDR3: CASRPGGRGYTF. The CDR3 region has the DNA TGTGCCAGCAGGCCAGGGGGCCGTGGCTACACCTTC.

The V and J genes are TRBV6-5 and TRBJ1-3; D not certain. The CDR3 runs to 14 residues. Trimming left V 0 bases short and J 7 bases short, with 10 bases between. Germline-derived CDR1 and CDR2 are MNHEY and SVGAGI. CDR3 sequence (DNA): TGTGCCAGCAGTTACTCTGCCGGGGTCAACACCATATATTTT. Protein product: CASSYSAGVNTIYF.

This chain uses TRBV30 with TRBJ1-4, with a tentative D call TRBD1 (5 bases). CDR3 size: 14 residues. Per the germline V gene, CDR1 is GTSNPN and CDR2 is SVGIG (reference sequence). V lost 2 bases and J 8 bases, leaving 15 bases between the germline ends. This chain's CDR3 is CAWSSRDLREKLFF. The CDR3, as DNA: TGTGCCTGGAGTTCCCGGGACTTGAGGGAAAAACTGTTTTTT.

This clone has just one count. The V call is TRBV14, the J call TRBJ1-2; the match to TRBD1 covers 10 bases. The CDR3 spans 15 residues. CDR1 and CDR2 from the germline V gene are SGHDN and FVKESK. The trim removed 4 bases at V and 4 bases at J, leaving 6 bases unmatched. The CDR3 nucleotides read TGTGCCAGCAGCCGAGCGGGACAGGGGATCTATGGCTACACCTTC. It codes for CASSRAGQGIYGYTF.